Shown below are 27 T cell receptor beta chains from a single sample sequenced in a study of cytomegalovirus exposure and HLA in healthy donors listed by TCRdb under 2017. The library was produced with the immunoSEQ multiplex PCR assay. For the multiplex PCR, a mixture combining 60 forward primers for TCR Vbeta segments and 13 reverse primers for TCR Jbeta segments was used. Drawn from immuneACCESS, this table holds only the in-frame rearrangements with V and J called that TCRdb kept. Clones are partly lost; checked studies trace under half to an unresolved V gene and leave the rest unexplained. The sample table contains 150,000 to 200,000 clones; only one count was recorded for less than 90% of them. Clones ranked in the top ten supply around 1.7% of the sample. The sample taken for sequencing was PBMCs. These TCRs come from a man aged 50-59 years in good health and CMV-seronegative.

This chain connects TRBV7-9 to TRBJ2-5; 12 nucleotides line up with TRBD2. The germline gives CDR1 SEHNR, CDR2 FQNEAQ (reference sequence). V dropped 6 bases and J dropped 0; count of bases not matched to a gene: 5. The CDR3 contains 16 residues. The CDR3 coding sequence is TGTGCCAGCAGTCGGACTAGCGGGGCACACCAAGAGACCCAGTACTTC. It translates to CASSRTSGAHQETQYF.

The V call is TRBV30, the J call TRBJ2-5; 13 nucleotides align to TRBD2. Germline V gene data show CDR1 as GTSNPN and CDR2 as SVGIG (reference sequence). Trimming cost V 7 bases and J 5 bases; bases outside gene matches: 19. There are 18 residues in the CDR3. In nucleotides, the CDR3 is TGTGCCTCAACCGGGACTAGCGGGATAGCGGTTCGCCGGGAGACCCAGTACTTC. Its protein product is CASTGTSGIAVRRETQYF. The whole variable domain, remainder taken from reference TRBV30 and TRBJ2-5, is SQTIHQWPATLVQPVGSPLSLECTVEGTSNPNLYWYRQAAGRGLQLLFYSVGIGQISSEVPQNLSASRPQDRQFILSSKKLLLSDSGFYLCASTGTSGIAVRRETQYFGPGTRLLVL.

The chain carries TRBV7-9 and TRBJ2-5, with D perhaps matching TRBD1 (5 bases). The V end was cut by 1 base, the J end by 5 bases, with 20 bases between. The CDR3 is made up of 17 amino acids. CDR1 and CDR2 from the germline V gene are SEHNR and FQNEAQ (reference sequence). Here the CDR3 reads CASSLEGARVKGETQYF. In nucleotides, the CDR3 is TGTGCCAGCAGCTTAGAAGGCGCCAGGGTTAAGGGGGAGACCCAGTACTTC. Drawing the rest from reference TRBV7-9 and TRBJ2-5, the complete variable domain is DTGVSQNPRHKITKRGQNVTFRCDPISEHNRLYWYRQTLGQGPEFLTYFQNEAQLEKSRLLSDRFSAERPKGSFSTLEIQRTEQGDSAMYLCASSLEGARVKGETQYFGPGTRLLVL.

This clone was seen only a few times. This chain joins TRBV5-6 and TRBJ2-2, with no clear D. The germline V gene has CDR1 SGHDT and CDR2 YYEEEE. The CDR3 length is 13 residues. V was trimmed by 3 bases and J by 6 bases, leaving 9 bases between them. CDR3 DNA: TGTGCCAGCAGCTCGATAGTGGCCGGGGAGCTGTTTTTT. Its protein is CASSSIVAGELFF.

The rearrangement links TRBV7-3 to TRBJ2-5; a weak D match, TRBD2 (5 bases). V gave up 5 bases and J gave up 5 bases, with 15 bases separating them. Germline CDR1 SGHTA, CDR2 FQGTGA. CDR3 length equals 14 residues. The CDR3 protein is CASSLAGKGETQYF. CDR3 DNA sequence: TGTGCCAGCAGCCTTGCGGGCAAAGGGGAGACCCAGTACTTC.

This chain links TRBV11-2 with TRBJ2-1, with TRBD2 identical over 8 bases. Germline loops: CDR1 SGHAT, CDR2 FQNNGV. After removal of 5 bases from V and 4 bases from J, the junction contained 10 bases not matched to a gene. The CDR3 loop spans 16 amino acids. CDR3 region: CASSPGTRGGYNEQFF. CDR3 nucleotides: TGTGCCAGCAGCCCGGGGACTCGCGGGGGGTACAATGAGCAGTTCTTC.

V usage is TRBV6-1 and J usage is TRBJ2-1, with D unresolved. Germline CDR1 is MNHNS and CDR2 is SASEGT. The CDR3 has 14 residues. Trimming removed 4 bases from V and 7 bases from J, with 14 bases in between. CDR3 sequence reads: CASSGVPLQNEQFF. The CDR3 DNA is TGTGCCAGCAGTGGGGTGCCCCTACAGAATGAGCAGTTCTTC.

This clone was detected only once. The chain links TRBV4-3 to TRBJ2-5; tentative D call: TRBD2 (6 bases). The CDR3 runs to 15 residues. V dropped 0 bases and J dropped 6 bases, with 14 bases sitting between them. Germline V lookup: CDR1 LGHNA, CDR2 YSLEER. The CDR3 is CASSQEFGRGKTQYF. The CDR3 DNA reads TGCGCCAGCAGCCAAGAGTTCGGACGCGGGAAGACCCAGTACTTC.

This chain connects TRBV7-9 to TRBJ2-2; the D gene is possibly TRBD2 (5 bases). The V and J ends lost 5 bases and 7 bases respectively, with 14 bases between them. CDR1 is SEHNR and CDR2 is FQNEAQ in the germline V gene (reference sequence). The CDR3 runs 14 residues. CDR3 bases: TGTGCCAGCAGCCAGGAGGTCGGGAACGGGGAGCTGTTTTTT. It is translated as CASSQEVGNGELFF.

This clone has a single count. The chain recombines TRBV27 with TRBJ2-3; 8 bases line up with TRBD2. The CDR3 runs 16 residues. The germline V gene encodes CDR1 MNHEY and CDR2 SMNVEV (reference sequence). With V trimmed by 6 bases and J by 5 bases, 13 bases remained unmatched. CDR3: CASRGSGATRVDTQYF. In DNA form, the CDR3 reads TGTGCCAGCAGGGGTAGCGGGGCCACCAGGGTAGATACGCAGTATTTT.

This chain links TRBV7-2 with TRBJ2-2; D remains ambiguous. Germline V lookup: CDR1 SGHTA, CDR2 FQGNSA. This CDR3 comprises 14 residues. V dropped 1 base and J dropped 6 bases, with 9 bases sitting between them. The CDR3: CASSLGVRAGELFF. The CDR3 coding sequence is TGTGCCAGCAGCTTAGGGGTTCGGGCCGGGGAGCTGTTTTTT.

The chain combines TRBV6-5 with TRBJ2-3, with a possible D match to TRBD1 (5 bases). The V gene's germline CDR1 is MNHEY and CDR2 SVGAGI. The CDR3 loop spans 15 amino acids. The germline V and J ends were trimmed by 2 bases and 2 bases, with 11 bases remaining between them. CDR3 region: CASSYRQGHTDTQYF. CDR3 nucleotide sequence: TGTGCCAGCAGTTACAGGCAGGGCCACACAGATACGCAGTATTTT.

This sequence joins TRBV2 and TRBJ2-5; no reliable D call. The CDR3 is 13 residues long. The V and J ends lost 4 bases and 3 bases respectively, with 9 bases between them. From germline, CDR1 is SNHLY and CDR2 FYNNEI. CDR3 residues: CASSVGPKETQYF. CDR3 bases: TGTGCCAGCAGTGTGGGCCCTAAAGAGACCCAGTACTTC.

This clone came up a few times. The rearrangement joins TRBV4-3 to TRBJ2-2; no definite D call. Per germline, CDR1 LGHNA and CDR2 YSLEER. Trimming left V 1 base short and J 8 bases short, with 2 bases between. The CDR3 length is 11 residues. This CDR3 reads CASSQAGELFF. In nucleotides, the CDR3 is TGCGCCAGCAGCCAAGCAGGGGAGCTGTTTTTT.

This clone occurred once. The rearrangement uses TRBV7-2 and TRBJ1-1; 7 bases are a match to TRBD1. CDR1 is SGHTA, CDR2 FQGNSA, per germline. V was pared by 4 bases and J by 2 bases, with 4 bases of the junction left unmatched. CDR3 length: 14 amino acids. The DNA of the CDR3 is TGTGCCAGCAGCTCGGGACAGCGTAACACTGAAGCTTTCTTT. Encoded protein: CASSSGQRNTEAFF. Combining the CDR3 with reference TRBV7-2 and TRBJ1-1 gives the whole variable domain GAGVSQSPSNKVTEKGKDVELRCDPISGHTALYWYRQSLGQGLEFLIYFQGNSAPDKSGLPSDRFSAERTGGSVSTLTIQRTQQEDSAVYLCASSSGQRNTEAFFGQGTRLTVV.

The chain joins TRBV4-2 to TRBJ1-2; possibly TRBD1 for D (6 bases). This CDR3 region has 15 residues. Germline CDR1 and CDR2: LGHNA and YNFKEQ. Between the trimmed V and J ends, which lost 0 bases and 6 bases, there was a span of 14 bases. CDR3 residues: CASSQDWGGADGYTF. Here the CDR3 DNA reads TGTGCCAGCAGCCAAGATTGGGGGGGGGCAGATGGCTACACCTTC.

The rearrangement joins TRBV29-1 to TRBJ2-1, with no clear D. In germline, CDR1 is SQVTM, CDR2 ANQGSEA. Trimming took off 7 bases at V and 3 bases at J, with 16 bases between the two ends. This CDR3 has 14 residues. The CDR3 bases are TGCAGCGCCCTGGGCCAGGTTAGCTACAATGAGCAGTTCTTC. This codes for CSALGQVSYNEQFF.

As for this clone: The sample carries other DNA sequences with the same CDR3. This chain links TRBV18 with TRBJ2-7; 7 bases match TRBD1. CDR3 length: 13 residues. Germline CDR1 and CDR2: KGHSH and LQKENI. V shed 4 bases and J 3 bases; nucleotides not matched to a gene: 3. Here the CDR3 reads CASSQGQNYEQYF. The CDR3, as DNA: TGTGCCAGCTCACAGGGACAGAACTACGAGCAGTACTTC.

This clone was seen more than once but under ten times. The genes are TRBV7-9 and TRBJ1-1; TRBD1 matches at 7 bases. Germline V gene data show CDR1 as SEHNR and CDR2 as FQNEAQ (reference sequence). The CDR3 loop spans 16 amino acids. The V gene end was trimmed by 4 bases and the J gene end by 1 base; junction bases not matched to a gene: 9. CDR3 protein: CASSSKGTDGNTEAFF. As DNA, the CDR3 is TGTGCCAGCAGCTCAAAAGGGACAGATGGGAACACTGAAGCTTTCTTT. The variable domain in full, completed from reference TRBV7-9 and TRBJ1-1, reads DTGVSQNPRHKITKRGQNVTFRCDPISEHNRLYWYRQTLGQGPEFLTYFQNEAQLEKSRLLSDRFSAERPKGSFSTLEIQRTEQGDSAMYLCASSSKGTDGNTEAFFGQGTRLTVV.

V gene TRBV7-3 combines with J gene TRBJ1-2, with TRBD1 matching 8 bases. The length of the CDR3 is 12 residues. CDR1 and CDR2 (germline): SGHTA, FQGTGA. V dropped 5 bases and J dropped 6; count of bases not matched to a gene: 2. The DNA of the CDR3 is TGTGCCAGCAGCCTGACAGGGGATGGCTACACCTTC. Its protein is CASSLTGDGYTF.

V and J are TRBV19 and TRBJ2-7; D possibly corresponds to TRBD1 (6 bases). The length of the CDR3 is 13 residues. The germline V gene has CDR1 LNHDA and CDR2 SQIVND (reference sequence). V lost 3 bases, J lost 7 bases, and 13 bases lay in between. DNA for the CDR3: TGTGCCAGTAGTATGGCCAGGGGCCTTGAGCAGTACTTC. This codes for CASSMARGLEQYF.

The rearrangement links TRBV5-1 to TRBJ2-7, with D tentatively TRBD2 (5 bases). The germline V and J ends were trimmed by 1 base and 5 bases, with 10 bases remaining between them. The length of the CDR3 is 13 residues. Germline V gene data show CDR1 as SGHRS and CDR2 as YFSETQ. CDR3 DNA sequence: TGCGCCAGCAGCTTGTTCGAGGGAGACGAGCAGTACTTC. Translated, it gives CASSLFEGDEQYF.

The V and J genes are TRBV7-8 and TRBJ2-2, with D possibly TRBD2 on 7 matching bases. This CDR3 contains 15 residues. Trimming pared 2 bases from V and 6 bases from J, leaving 13 bases between. Per the germline V gene, CDR1 is SGHVS and CDR2 is FQNEAQ. The CDR3 sequence: CASSLRGGRAGELFF. CDR3 coding DNA: TGTGCCAGCAGCTTAAGGGGGGGACGGGCCGGGGAGCTGTTTTTT. The whole variable domain, filled in from reference TRBV7-8 and TRBJ2-2, reads GAGVSQSPRYKVAKRGQDVALRCDPISGHVSLFWYQQALGQGPEFLTYFQNEAQLDKSGLPSDRFFAERPEGSVSTLKIQRTQQEDSAVYLCASSLRGGRAGELFFGEGSRLTVL.

The genes are TRBV9 and TRBJ2-7; a weak D match, TRBD1 (6 bases). Germline CDR1 reads SGDLS; CDR2 reads YYNGEE. The CDR3 length is 15 residues. V was pared by 2 bases and J by 6 bases, with 18 bases between. The CDR3 DNA is TGTGCCAGCAGCGTCTTCCCGGGACAATCTGTCGAGCAGTACTTC. This encodes CASSVFPGQSVEQYF. The whole variable domain, filled in from reference TRBV9 and TRBJ2-7, reads DSGVTQTPKHLITATGQRVTLRCSPRSGDLSVYWYQQSLDQGLQFLIQYYNGEERAKGNILERFSAQQFPDLHSELNLSSLELGDSALYFCASSVFPGQSVEQYFGPGTRLTVT.

Details on this clone: The junction departs from the called germline gene at one end, perhaps through a read error. The chain recombines TRBV7-8 with TRBJ1-1; a weak D match, TRBD1 (5 bases). Germline CDR1 SGHVS, CDR2 FQNEAQ. CDR3 length: 13 amino acids. The CDR3 loop reads CASGLGGDTEAFF. The DNA for the CDR3 is TGTGCCAGCGGCTTGGGGGGGGACACTGAAGCTTTCTTT.

Concerning this clone: This sample includes further DNA sequences coding for the same CDR3. J is TRBJ2-3 and V is TRBV5-5; D not resolved. Germline-derived CDR1 and CDR2 are SGHKS and YYEKEE (reference sequence). V lost 4 bases, J lost 3 bases, and 6 bases lay in between. The CDR3 totals 12 residues. The CDR3 here is CASSRGTDTQYF. The CDR3 bases are TGTGCCAGCAGCAGAGGAACAGATACGCAGTATTTT. The full variable domain, completed using reference TRBV5-5 and TRBJ2-3, is DAGVTQSPTHLIKTRGQQVTLRCSPISGHKSVSWYQQVLGQGPQFIFQYYEKEERGRGNFPDRFSARQFPNYSSELNVNALLLGDSALYLCASSRGTDTQYFGPGTRLTVL.

CDR3 nucleotides: TGTGCCAGCAGCTCGCTGGACAGGCTCAGGTCGGATACGCAGTATTTT. Its translation: CASSSLDRLRSDTQYF. The chain uses TRBV7-9 and TRBJ2-3; 7 bases align to TRBD1. Germline assignment: CDR1 SEHNR and CDR2 FQNEAQ (reference sequence). J lost 6 bases, V lost 4 bases, and 13 bases had no gene match. The CDR3 spans 16 residues.